These 5 T cell receptor beta chains were sequenced from one sample in a study of OX40 agonist ivuxolimab in advanced cancers. TCRdb's copy holds only in-frame clones and misses some; the assay was immunoSEQ multiplex PCR. The table records fewer than 70,000 clones, approximately 90% of them present only once. Here the sequenced sample was CD4+ or CD8+ T cells sorted from blood, taken in a trial of the OX40 agonist ivuxolimab. The receptors were sampled from an adult with an advanced solid tumor such as melanoma, head and neck, liver or kidney cancer.

This clone was observed a few times. This chain links TRBV6-5 with TRBJ2-2, with D unclear. The CDR3 is 13 amino acids. Germline CDR1 and CDR2: MNHEY and SVGAGI. Trimming shortened V by 2 bases and J by 5 bases, and 6 bases separated the two germline ends. This CDR3 is CASSYGLTGELFF. CDR3 in DNA: TGTGCCAGCAGTTACGGCCTGACCGGGGAGCTGTTTTTT.

The rearrangement joins TRBV7-2 to TRBJ1-1; 7 nucleotides align to TRBD1. Germline-derived CDR1 and CDR2 are SGHTA and FQGNSA. This CDR3 region has 15 residues. Trimming removed 5 bases from V and 6 bases from J; junction bases left unmatched: 12. Here the CDR3 reads CASSNKRGLGAEAFF. The CDR3 DNA reads as TGTGCCAGCAGCAACAAGAGGGGGCTCGGCGCTGAAGCTTTCTTT. Together with reference TRBV7-2 and TRBJ1-1, the CDR3 gives the full variable domain: GAGVSQSPSNKVTEKGKDVELRCDPISGHTALYWYRQSLGQGLEFLIYFQGNSAPDKSGLPSDRFSAERTGGSVSTLTIQRTQQEDSAVYLCASSNKRGLGAEAFFGQGTRLTVV.

This chain joins TRBV5-1 and TRBJ2-6; D unresolved. Trimming took 2 bases from V and 1 from J, leaving 13 bases between them. CDR3 length: 17 residues. From germline, CDR1 is SGHRS and CDR2 YFSETQ. The CDR3, as DNA: TGCGCCAGCAGCTTTCGGGTCATGGGGTCTGGGGCCAACGTCCTGACTTTC. Translating it yields CASSFRVMGSGANVLTF.

This chain links TRBV29-1 with TRBJ2-2; D ambiguous. This CDR3 region has 12 residues. In germline, CDR1 is SQVTM, CDR2 ANQGSEA. V lost 4 bases and J lost 2, with 5 bases in between. CDR3 coding DNA: TGCAGCGTTGCTGGTAACACCGGGGAGCTGTTTTTT. Protein sequence: CSVAGNTGELFF.

The chain employs TRBV23-1 and TRBJ2-1, with a possible D match to TRBD1 (6 bases). TRBV23-1 is recorded as an ORF, its role being uncertain. Trimming shortened V by 4 bases and J by 0 bases, and 16 bases separated the two germline ends. CDR3 length equals 17 residues. The DNA for the CDR3 is TGCGCCAGCAGTCCAAGACAGGTGCACAGCTCCTACAATGAGCAGTTCTTC. Protein: CASSPRQVHSSYNEQFF.